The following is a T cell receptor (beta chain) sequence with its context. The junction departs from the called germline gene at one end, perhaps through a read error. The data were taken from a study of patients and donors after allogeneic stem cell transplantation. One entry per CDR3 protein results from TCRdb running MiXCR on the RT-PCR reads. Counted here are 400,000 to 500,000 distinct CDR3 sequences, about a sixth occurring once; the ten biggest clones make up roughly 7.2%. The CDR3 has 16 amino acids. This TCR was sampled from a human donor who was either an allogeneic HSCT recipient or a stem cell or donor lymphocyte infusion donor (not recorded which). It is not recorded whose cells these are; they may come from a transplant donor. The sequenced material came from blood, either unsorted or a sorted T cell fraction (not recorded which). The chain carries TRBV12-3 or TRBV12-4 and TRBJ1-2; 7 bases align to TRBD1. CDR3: CASSFLRGLTYRGYAF. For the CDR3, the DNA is TGTGCCAGCAGTTTTCTGAGGGGGCTGACCTACCGTGGCTACGCCTTC.